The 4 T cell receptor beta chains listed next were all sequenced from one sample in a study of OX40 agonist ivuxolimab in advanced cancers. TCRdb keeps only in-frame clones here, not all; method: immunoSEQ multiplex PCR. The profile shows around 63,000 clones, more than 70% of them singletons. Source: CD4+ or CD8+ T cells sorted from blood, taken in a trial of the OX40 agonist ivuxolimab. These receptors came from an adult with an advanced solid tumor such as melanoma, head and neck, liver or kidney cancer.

The CDR3 DNA sequence: TGCAGCGTCCAACAATCCACCGGGAATGAGCAGTTCTTC. Its protein product is CSVQQSTGNEQFF. The V call is TRBV29-1, the J call TRBJ2-1; D is undetermined. The CDR3 length is 13 residues. The germline CDR1 and CDR2 sequences are SQVTM and ANQGSEA. Trimming removed 6 bases at V and 7 bases at J, with 16 bases between.

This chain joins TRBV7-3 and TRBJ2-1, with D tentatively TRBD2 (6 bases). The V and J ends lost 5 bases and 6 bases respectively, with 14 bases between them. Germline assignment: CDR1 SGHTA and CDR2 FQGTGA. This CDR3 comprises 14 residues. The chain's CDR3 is CASSPGTHANEQFF. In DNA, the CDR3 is TGTGCCAGCAGCCCCGGGACTCATGCCAATGAGCAGTTCTTC.

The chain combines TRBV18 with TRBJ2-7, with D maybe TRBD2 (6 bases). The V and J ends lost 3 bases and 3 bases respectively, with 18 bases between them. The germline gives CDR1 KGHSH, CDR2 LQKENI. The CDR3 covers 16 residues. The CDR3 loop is CASSPGGPFRGYEQYF. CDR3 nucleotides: TGTGCCAGCTCACCGGGAGGACCTTTCCGGGGCTACGAGCAGTACTTC.

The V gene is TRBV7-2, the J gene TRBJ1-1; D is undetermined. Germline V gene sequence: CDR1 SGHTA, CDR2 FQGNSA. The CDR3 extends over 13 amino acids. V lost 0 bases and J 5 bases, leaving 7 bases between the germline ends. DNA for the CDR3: TGTGCCAGCAGCTTAGCAGAGGTTACTGAAGCTTTCTTT. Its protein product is CASSLAEVTEAFF.